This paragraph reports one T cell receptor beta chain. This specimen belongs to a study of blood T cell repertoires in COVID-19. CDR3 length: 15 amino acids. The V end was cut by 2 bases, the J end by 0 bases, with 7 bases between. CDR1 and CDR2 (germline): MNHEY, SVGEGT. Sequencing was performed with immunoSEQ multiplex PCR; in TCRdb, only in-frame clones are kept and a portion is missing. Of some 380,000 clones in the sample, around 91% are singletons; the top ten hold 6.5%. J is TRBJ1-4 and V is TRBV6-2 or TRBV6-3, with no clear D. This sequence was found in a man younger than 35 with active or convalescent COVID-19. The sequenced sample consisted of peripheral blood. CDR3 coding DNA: TGTGCCAGCAGTTACGAGACATCAACTAATGAAAAACTGTTTTTT. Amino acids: CASSYETSTNEKLFF.